The rows below give T cell receptor beta chains drawn from one sample of a study of Ad26.COV2.S vaccination and SARS-CoV-2 variants. The repertoire was sequenced with immunoSEQ multiplex PCR; TCRdb's copy has only in-frame clones and lacks some. The repertoire holds about 94,000 clones, with roughly 85% as singletons. Here the sequenced sample was peripheral blood, taken after recovery from COVID-19. The receptor set was obtained from a human donor who had recovered from COVID-19. CDR3s include the opening cysteine and the closing phenylalanine or tryptophan. D genes are given only for firm matches. Expanded clones get a size class; other rows say once, few or many, or leave the size out.

j_gene: TRBJ2-3; d_gene: .; v_gene: TRBV2; abundance: .; CDR3aa: CASSEALSWSSKSLDGSTDTQYF; CDR3nt: TGTGCCAGCAGTGAAGCGCTTTCCTGGTCTAGCAAGTCTCTAGACGGTAGCACAGATACGCAGTATTTT
j_gene: TRBJ2-1; d_gene: TRBD2; v_gene: TRBV3-1/TRBV3-2; abundance: .; CDR3aa: CASSSGLDNEQFF; CDR3nt: TGTGCCAGCAGCTCGGGACTAGACAATGAGCAGTTCTTC
j_gene: TRBJ2-3; d_gene: .; v_gene: TRBV19; abundance: .; CDR3aa: CASRSPGISDTQYF; CDR3nt: TGTGCCAGTAGGAGCCCTGGGATCTCAGATACGCAGTATTTT
j_gene: TRBJ2-1; d_gene: .; v_gene: TRBV7-9; abundance: .; CDR3aa: CASSAKAGSTYNEQFF; CDR3nt: TGTGCCAGCAGCGCAAAGGCGGGCTCGACCTACAATGAGCAGTTCTTC
j_gene: TRBJ2-1; d_gene: .; v_gene: TRBV28; abundance: .; CDR3aa: CASGLANEQFF; CDR3nt: TGTGCCAGCGGGTTAGCCAATGAGCAGTTCTTC
j_gene: TRBJ1-1; d_gene: .; v_gene: TRBV27; abundance: .; CDR3aa: CASSFSNEDGDTEAFF; CDR3nt: TGTGCCAGCAGTTTCTCCAACGAGGATGGGGACACTGAAGCTTTCTTT
j_gene: TRBJ2-7; d_gene: .; v_gene: TRBV6-5; abundance: .; CDR3aa: CASHLAEKYYEQYF; CDR3nt: TGTGCCAGCCATTTAGCGGAGAAATACTACGAGCAGTACTTC
j_gene: TRBJ2-1; d_gene: TRBD2; v_gene: TRBV19; abundance: .; CDR3aa: CASLDTSGYYNEQFF; CDR3nt: TGTGCCAGTCTCGATACTAGCGGCTACTACAATGAGCAGTTCTTC
j_gene: TRBJ1-1; d_gene: .; v_gene: TRBV6-2/TRBV6-3; abundance: few; CDR3aa: CASSGSGRGNTEAFF; CDR3nt: TGTGCCAGCAGTGGCTCAGGTAGAGGGAACACTGAAGCTTTCTTT
j_gene: TRBJ2-1; d_gene: TRBD2; v_gene: TRBV10-1; abundance: .; CDR3aa: CARRGGLIYPGLAGESYNEQFF; CDR3nt: TGCGCCAGGAGGGGGGGACTAATATATCCGGGACTAGCGGGAGAGTCCTACAATGAGCAGTTCTTC
j_gene: TRBJ1-6; d_gene: .; v_gene: TRBV25-1; abundance: .; CDR3aa: CASSDSFGRASPLHF; CDR3nt: TGTGCCAGCAGTGATTCCTTTGGAAGGGCCTCACCCCTCCACTTT
j_gene: TRBJ1-2; d_gene: .; v_gene: TRBV18; abundance: .; CDR3aa: CASSPPGGNYGYTF; CDR3nt: TGTGCCAGCTCACCACCGGGGGGCAACTATGGCTACACCTTC
j_gene: TRBJ2-1; d_gene: .; v_gene: TRBV29-1; abundance: .; CDR3aa: CSVVASSSYNEQFF; CDR3nt: TGCAGCGTTGTAGCTAGCAGTTCCTACAATGAGCAGTTCTTC
j_gene: TRBJ2-4; d_gene: .; v_gene: TRBV19; abundance: .; CDR3aa: CASSIHGRDIQYF; CDR3nt: TGTGCCAGTAGTATTCACGGGAGAGACATTCAGTACTTC
j_gene: TRBJ2-2; d_gene: .; v_gene: TRBV4-1; abundance: .; CDR3aa: CASSQATVTGELFF; CDR3nt: TGCGCCAGCAGCCAAGCAACGGTAACCGGGGAGCTGTTTTTT
j_gene: TRBJ1-1; d_gene: TRBD1; v_gene: TRBV28; abundance: .; CDR3aa: CASSFTGGRTEAFF; CDR3nt: TGTGCCAGCAGTTTCACAGGGGGAAGGACTGAAGCTTTCTTT
j_gene: TRBJ2-7; d_gene: TRBD2; v_gene: TRBV5-1; abundance: .; CDR3aa: CASSGTTYEQYF; CDR3nt: TGCGCCAGCAGCGGGACTACCTACGAGCAGTACTTC
j_gene: TRBJ1-5; d_gene: .; v_gene: TRBV18; abundance: .; CDR3aa: CASSPPGGKNSNQPQHF; CDR3nt: TGTGCCAGCTCACCGCCGGGGGGGAAAAATAGCAATCAGCCCCAGCATTTT
j_gene: TRBJ2-5; d_gene: TRBD1; v_gene: TRBV2; abundance: once; CDR3aa: CASSRDRAQETQYF; CDR3nt: TGTGCCAGCAGTCGGGACAGGGCCCAAGAGACCCAGTACTTC
j_gene: TRBJ2-7; d_gene: TRBD2; v_gene: TRBV28; abundance: few; CDR3aa: CASQPSGSFEYEQYF; CDR3nt: TGTGCCAGCCAGCCAAGCGGGAGTTTCGAGTACGAGCAGTACTTC
j_gene: TRBJ2-2; d_gene: TRBD1; v_gene: TRBV10-1; abundance: .; CDR3aa: CASSATGGTGELFF; CDR3nt: TGCGCCAGCAGTGCCACAGGGGGTACCGGGGAGCTGTTTTTT